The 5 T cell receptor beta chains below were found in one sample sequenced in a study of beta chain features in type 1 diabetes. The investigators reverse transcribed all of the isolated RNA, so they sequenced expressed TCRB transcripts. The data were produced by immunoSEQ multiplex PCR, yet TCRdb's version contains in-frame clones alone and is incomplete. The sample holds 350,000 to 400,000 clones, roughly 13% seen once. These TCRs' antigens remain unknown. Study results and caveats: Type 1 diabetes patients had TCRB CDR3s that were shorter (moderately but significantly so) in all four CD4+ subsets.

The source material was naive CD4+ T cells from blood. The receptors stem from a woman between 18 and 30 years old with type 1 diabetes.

The CDR3 sequence is CASSPSSAGNEQYF. DNA for the CDR3: TGTGCCAGTAGTCCCTCGTCGGCGGGGAACGAGCAGTACTTC. The chain couples TRBV19 to TRBJ2-7, with a tentative D call TRBD2 (6 bases). This CDR3 contains 14 residues. V dropped 5 bases and J dropped 5 bases, with 16 bases sitting between them. From germline, CDR1 is LNHDA and CDR2 SQIVND (reference sequence).

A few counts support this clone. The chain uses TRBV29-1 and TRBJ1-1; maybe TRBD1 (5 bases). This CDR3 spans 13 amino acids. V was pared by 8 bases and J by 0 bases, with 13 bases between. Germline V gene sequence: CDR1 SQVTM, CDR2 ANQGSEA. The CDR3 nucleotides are TGCAGCCCAAAAAGACAGCTGAACACTGAAGCTTTCTTT. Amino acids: CSPKRQLNTEAFF.

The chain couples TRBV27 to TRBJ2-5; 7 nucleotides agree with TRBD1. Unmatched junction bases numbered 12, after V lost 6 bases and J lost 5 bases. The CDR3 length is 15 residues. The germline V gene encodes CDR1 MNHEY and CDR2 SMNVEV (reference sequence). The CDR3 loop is CASRALGGGGETQYF. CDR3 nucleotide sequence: TGTGCCAGCAGAGCGCTAGGGGGCGGAGGTGAGACCCAGTACTTC.

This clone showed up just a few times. The CDR3 DNA reads as TGCAGCGTTGCCCCACAGTTGCGGGACACTGAAGCTTTCTTT. Residues: CSVAPQLRDTEAFF. V gene TRBV29-1 combines with J gene TRBJ1-1; D not resolved. CDR3 length: 14 residues. Germline assignment: CDR1 SQVTM and CDR2 ANQGSEA. V was clipped by 4 bases and J by 3 bases, with 15 bases between them. The whole variable domain, filled in from reference TRBV29-1 and TRBJ1-1, reads SAVISQKPSRDICQRGTSLTIQCQVDSQVTMMFWYRQQPGQSLTLIATANQGSEATYESGFVIDKFPISRPNLTFSTLTVSNMSPEDSSIYLCSVAPQLRDTEAFFGQGTRLTVV.

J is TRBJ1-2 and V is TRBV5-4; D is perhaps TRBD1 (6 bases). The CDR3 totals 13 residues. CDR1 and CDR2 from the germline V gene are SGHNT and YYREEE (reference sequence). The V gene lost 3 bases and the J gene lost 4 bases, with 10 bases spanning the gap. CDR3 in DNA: TGTGCCAGCAGCTCTCCGGACAGCTATGGCTACACCTTC. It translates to CASSSPDSYGYTF.